A single sample gave rise to the 14 T cell receptor beta chains below, sequenced in a study of beta chain features in type 1 diabetes. cDNA synthesis used the whole RNA isolate, giving expressed TCRB sequences. Produced via immunoSEQ multiplex PCR; TCRdb's table is partial and in-frame only. The sample lists around 310,000 clones; 11% were seen once. Sequenced material: naive CD4+ T cells from blood. The receptors originated from a woman aged 25 to 39 in good health.

This clone was detected only a few times. V usage is TRBV28 and J usage is TRBJ2-7, with D perhaps matching TRBD2 (5 bases). The V end was cut by 9 bases, the J end by 2 bases, with 11 bases between. Germline CDR1 reads MDHEN; CDR2 reads SYDVKM. The length of the CDR3 is 12 residues. The DNA of the CDR3 is TGTGCCAGTCGACTACCCACCTACGAGCAGTACTTC. Protein: CASRLPTYEQYF.

This clone appeared a few times. Other nucleotide sequences from this sample produce the same CDR3. The V call is TRBV5-1, the J call TRBJ2-1; 11 bases align to TRBD2. The junction had 1 base not matched to a gene; V was cut back by 1 base and J by 4 bases. Germline values: CDR1 SGHRS, CDR2 YFSETQ. CDR3 length: 15 residues. The CDR3: CASSLLAGGYNEQFF. In DNA, the CDR3 is TGCGCCAGCAGCTTGCTAGCGGGAGGTTACAATGAGCAGTTCTTC.

This clone was found a few times. The chain combines TRBV5-4 with TRBJ2-3; D perhaps matches TRBD1 (5 bases). Trimming removed 0 bases from V and 4 bases from J, with 9 bases in between. This CDR3 has 14 amino acids. Germline-derived CDR1 and CDR2 are SGHNT and YYREEE (reference sequence). In nucleotides, the CDR3 is TGTGCCAGCAGCTTGGGGCAGGGTCCAGATACGCAGTATTTT. Its protein product is CASSLGQGPDTQYF. Full variable domain (outside the CDR3, taken from reference TRBV5-4 and TRBJ2-3): ETGVTQSPTHLIKTRGQQVTLRCSSQSGHNTVSWYQQALGQGPQFIFQYYREEENGRGNFPPRFSGLQFPNYSSELNVNALELDDSALYLCASSLGQGPDTQYFGPGTRLTVL.

V gene TRBV25-1 combines with J gene TRBJ2-7; D is perhaps TRBD2 (5 bases). Trimming stripped 3 bases from V and 6 bases from J, with 18 bases between. Germline-derived CDR1 and CDR2 are MGHDK and SYGVNS. This CDR3 has 15 amino acids. CDR3 in amino acids: CASSEAGLISREQYF. In nucleotides, the CDR3 is TGTGCCAGCAGTGAGGCCGGACTCATCAGCCGCGAGCAGTACTTC.

This clone was recorded a few times. The chain links TRBV10-3 to TRBJ2-5; 10 nucleotides line up with TRBD1. Trimming at V came to 9 bases and at J to 3 bases, leaving 10 bases not matched to a gene. The germline V gene has CDR1 ENHRY and CDR2 SYGVKD. CDR3 size: 15 residues. The CDR3 sequence: CAIGGAGTGEETQYF. The CDR3 DNA is TGTGCCATTGGGGGCGCCGGGACAGGGGAAGAGACCCAGTACTTC.

The chain recombines TRBV7-2 with TRBJ2-7, with D maybe TRBD2 (5 bases). The V gene lost 5 bases and the J gene lost 5 bases, with 13 bases spanning the gap. CDR3 length equals 13 residues. Germline V gene lookup returns CDR1 SGHTA and CDR2 FQGNSA. CDR3 DNA: TGTGCCAGCAGCGAGCGGCTTCCCGACGAGCAGTACTTC. It is translated as CASSERLPDEQYF.

The chain has TRBV7-2 and TRBJ1-2, with D possibly TRBD1 on 6 matching bases. Trimming took 2 bases from V and 5 from J, leaving 12 bases between them. The germline V gene has CDR1 SGHTA and CDR2 FQGNSA. This CDR3 spans 14 amino acids. CDR3 loop: CASSLSGAAYGYTF. The CDR3 DNA follows: TGTGCCAGCAGCTTATCAGGGGCGGCATATGGCTACACCTTC.

This clone was counted between two and nine times. The chain combines TRBV30 with TRBJ1-4, with 7 bases that match TRBD1. The junction had 6 bases not matched to a gene; V was cut back by 2 bases and J by 3 bases. This CDR3 is built from 15 residues. In germline, CDR1 is GTSNPN, CDR2 SVGIG (reference sequence). The CDR3 here is CAWSFDGTANEKLFF. The CDR3 DNA follows: TGTGCCTGGAGTTTTGACGGGACAGCTAATGAAAAACTGTTTTTT.

There are a few counts of this clone. The V call is TRBV25-1, the J call TRBJ1-2, with no clear D. The CDR3 length is 14 residues. Trimming took 5 bases from V and 4 from J, leaving 14 bases between them. Per germline, CDR1 MGHDK and CDR2 SYGVNS. CDR3 in amino acids: CASSSIRVGYGYTF. The DNA of the CDR3 is TGTGCCAGCAGTTCGATTCGGGTGGGCTATGGCTACACCTTC.

This clone was picked up a small number of times. The J gene is TRBJ2-3, the V gene TRBV4-3; TRBD2 matches 10 bases. Trimming took 3 bases from V and 3 from J; bases not matched to a gene: 6. CDR3 size: 16 residues. Germline V lookup: CDR1 LGHNA, CDR2 YSLEER. The CDR3 is CASSHHSGRITDTQYF. CDR3 sequence (DNA): TGCGCCAGCAGCCATCATAGCGGGAGGATTACAGATACGCAGTATTTT.

The rearrangement joins TRBV4-2 to TRBJ1-2, with 8 bases lining up with TRBD1. Germline CDR1 reads LGHNA; CDR2 reads YNFKEQ. J gave up 1 base and V 4 bases, and 5 bases lay outside the gene matches. The CDR3 has 15 amino acids. CDR3 in amino acids: CASSPGQGLNYGYTF. The CDR3 DNA reads TGTGCCAGCAGCCCCGGACAGGGCCTTAACTATGGCTACACCTTC.

A few counts support this clone. The chain combines TRBV29-1 with TRBJ2-7; TRBD1 agrees at 8 bases. This CDR3 region has 14 residues. Trimming at V came to 5 bases and at J to 2 bases, leaving 8 bases not matched to a gene. CDR1 is SQVTM and CDR2 is ANQGSEA in the germline V gene. The chain's CDR3 is CSVQSLQGAYEQYF. The CDR3 nucleotides are TGCAGCGTTCAAAGTTTACAGGGGGCCTACGAGCAGTACTTC.

As for this clone: Other DNA sequences in the same sample also yield this CDR3. The chain uses TRBV7-3 and TRBJ2-3; 14 bases fit TRBD2. Trimming cost V 4 bases and J 1 base; bases outside gene matches: 1. The germline gives CDR1 SGHTA, CDR2 FQGTGA. The CDR3 is made up of 16 amino acids. The CDR3 DNA reads as TGTGCCAGCAGCTCGGGACTAGCGGGGGGCACAGATACGCAGTATTTT. It is translated as CASSSGLAGGTDTQYF.

This clone occurred a few times. This chain joins TRBV6-5 and TRBJ2-7, with D hard to call. The V end lost 2 bases, the J end lost 2 bases, and 13 bases lay between the germline ends. Germline V lookup: CDR1 MNHEY, CDR2 SVGAGI. There are 15 residues in the CDR3. CDR3 sequence (DNA): TGTGCCAGCAGTTACGATCAGGCAGGCGCCTACGAGCAGTACTTC. Its protein is CASSYDQAGAYEQYF.